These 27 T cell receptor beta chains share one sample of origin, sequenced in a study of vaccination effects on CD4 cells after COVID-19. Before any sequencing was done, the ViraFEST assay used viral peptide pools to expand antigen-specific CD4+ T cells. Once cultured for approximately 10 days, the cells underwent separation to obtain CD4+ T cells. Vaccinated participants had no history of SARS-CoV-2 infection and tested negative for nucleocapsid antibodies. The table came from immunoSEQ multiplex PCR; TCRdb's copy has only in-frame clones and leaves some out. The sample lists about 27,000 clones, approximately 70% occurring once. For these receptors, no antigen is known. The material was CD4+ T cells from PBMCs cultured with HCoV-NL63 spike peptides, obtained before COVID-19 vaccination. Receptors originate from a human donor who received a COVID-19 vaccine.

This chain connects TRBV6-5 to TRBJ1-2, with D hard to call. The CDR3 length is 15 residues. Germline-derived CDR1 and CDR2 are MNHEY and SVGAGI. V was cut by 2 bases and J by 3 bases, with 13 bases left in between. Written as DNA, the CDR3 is TGTGCCAGCAGTTACAAGTGGACGGGAGACTATGGCTACACCTTC. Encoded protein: CASSYKWTGDYGYTF.

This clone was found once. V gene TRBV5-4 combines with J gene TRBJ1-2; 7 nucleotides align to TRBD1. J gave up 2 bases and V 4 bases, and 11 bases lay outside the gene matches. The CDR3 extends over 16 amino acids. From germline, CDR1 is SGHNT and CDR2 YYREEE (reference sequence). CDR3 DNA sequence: TGTGCCAGCAGCAGCAAAACAGGGGCCCTCAACTATGGCTACACCTTC. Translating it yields CASSSKTGALNYGYTF.

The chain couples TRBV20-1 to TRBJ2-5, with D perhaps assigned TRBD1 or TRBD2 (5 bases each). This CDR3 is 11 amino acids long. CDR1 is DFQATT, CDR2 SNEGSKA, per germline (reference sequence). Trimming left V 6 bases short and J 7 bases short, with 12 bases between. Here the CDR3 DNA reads TGCAGTGCAGGGACGGAGCGGACCCAGTACTTC. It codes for CSAGTERTQYF.

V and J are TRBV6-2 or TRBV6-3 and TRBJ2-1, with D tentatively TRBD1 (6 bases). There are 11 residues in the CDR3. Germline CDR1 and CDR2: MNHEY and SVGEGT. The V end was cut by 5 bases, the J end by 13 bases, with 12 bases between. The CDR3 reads CASSAGGGQFF. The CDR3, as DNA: TGTGCCAGCAGTGCCGGTGGGGGCCAGTTCTTC.

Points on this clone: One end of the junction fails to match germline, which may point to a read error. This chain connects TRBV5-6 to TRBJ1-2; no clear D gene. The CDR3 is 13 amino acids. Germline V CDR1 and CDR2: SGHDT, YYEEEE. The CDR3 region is CVSSSQYNYGYTF. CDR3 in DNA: TGTGTCAGCAGCTCCCAATATAACTATGGCTACACCTTC.

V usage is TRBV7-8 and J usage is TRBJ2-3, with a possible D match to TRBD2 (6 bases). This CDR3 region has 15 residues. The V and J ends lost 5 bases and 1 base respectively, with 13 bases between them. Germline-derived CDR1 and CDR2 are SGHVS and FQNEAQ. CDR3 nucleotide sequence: TGTGCCAGCAGCCCTCGGGAGCCGGGCACAGATACGCAGTATTTT. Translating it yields CASSPREPGTDTQYF.

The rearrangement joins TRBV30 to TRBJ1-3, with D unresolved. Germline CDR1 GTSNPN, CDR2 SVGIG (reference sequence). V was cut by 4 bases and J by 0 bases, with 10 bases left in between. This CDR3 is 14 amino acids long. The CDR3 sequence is CAWTPVGSGNTIYF. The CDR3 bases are TGTGCCTGGACCCCAGTTGGCTCTGGAAACACCATATATTTT.

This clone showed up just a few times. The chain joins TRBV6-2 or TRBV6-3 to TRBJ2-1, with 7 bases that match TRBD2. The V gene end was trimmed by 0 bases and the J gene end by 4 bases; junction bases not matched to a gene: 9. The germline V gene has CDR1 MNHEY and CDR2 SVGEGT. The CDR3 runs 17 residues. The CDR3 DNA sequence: TGTGCCAGCAGTTACTCGCCGCCAGAGGGACTATACAATGAGCAGTTCTTC. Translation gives CASSYSPPEGLYNEQFF.

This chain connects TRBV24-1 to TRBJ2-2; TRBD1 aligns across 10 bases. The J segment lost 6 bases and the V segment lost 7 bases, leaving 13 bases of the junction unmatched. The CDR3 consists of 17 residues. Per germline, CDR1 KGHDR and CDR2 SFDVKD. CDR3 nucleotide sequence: TGTGCCACCAGCCCCACGACCGGGACAGGGGTCGCCGGGGAGCTGTTTTTT. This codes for CATSPTTGTGVAGELFF.

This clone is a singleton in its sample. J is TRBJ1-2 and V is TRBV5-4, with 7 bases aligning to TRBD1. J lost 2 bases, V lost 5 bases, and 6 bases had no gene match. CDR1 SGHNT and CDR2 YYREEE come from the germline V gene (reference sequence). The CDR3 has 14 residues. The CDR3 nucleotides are TGTGCCAGCAGGGGGAACAGGGGAAACTATGGCTACACCTTC. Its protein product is CASRGNRGNYGYTF.

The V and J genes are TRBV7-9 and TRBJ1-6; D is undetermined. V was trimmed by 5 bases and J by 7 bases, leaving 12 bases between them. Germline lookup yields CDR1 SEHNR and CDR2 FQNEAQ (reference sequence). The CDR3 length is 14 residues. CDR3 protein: CASSPAGRNSPLHF. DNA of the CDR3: TGTGCCAGCAGCCCGGCGGGCCGGAATTCACCCCTCCACTTT.

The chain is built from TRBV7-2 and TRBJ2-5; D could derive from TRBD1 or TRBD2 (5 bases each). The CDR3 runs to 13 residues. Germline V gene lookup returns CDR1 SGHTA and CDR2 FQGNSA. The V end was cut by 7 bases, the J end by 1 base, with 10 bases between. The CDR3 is CASNRGAQETQYF. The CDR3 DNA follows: TGTGCCAGCAATCGAGGGGCCCAAGAGACCCAGTACTTC.

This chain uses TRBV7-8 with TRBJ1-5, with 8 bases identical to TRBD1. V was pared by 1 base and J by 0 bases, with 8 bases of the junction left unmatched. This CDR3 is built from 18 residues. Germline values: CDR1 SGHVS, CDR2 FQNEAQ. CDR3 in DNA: TGTGCCAGCAGCTTAGACGGGACAGGCCTATATAGCAATCAGCCCCAGCATTTT. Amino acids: CASSLDGTGLYSNQPQHF.

CDR3 region: CASSHNIGPGGQETQYF. In DNA form, the CDR3 reads TGTGCCAGTAGCCATAACATTGGACCGGGAGGGCAAGAGACCCAGTACTTC. The chain carries TRBV19 and TRBJ2-5; TRBD2 matches 8 bases. V shed 6 bases and J 2 bases; nucleotides not matched to a gene: 14. In germline, CDR1 is LNHDA, CDR2 SQIVND (reference sequence). The CDR3 length is 17 residues.

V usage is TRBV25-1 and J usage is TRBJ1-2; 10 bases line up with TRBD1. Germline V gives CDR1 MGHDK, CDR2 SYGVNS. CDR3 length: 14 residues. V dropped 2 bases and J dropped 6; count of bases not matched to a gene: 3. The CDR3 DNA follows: TGTGCCAGCAGTGAAGGGGACAGGGGTCATGGCTACACCTTC. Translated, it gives CASSEGDRGHGYTF.

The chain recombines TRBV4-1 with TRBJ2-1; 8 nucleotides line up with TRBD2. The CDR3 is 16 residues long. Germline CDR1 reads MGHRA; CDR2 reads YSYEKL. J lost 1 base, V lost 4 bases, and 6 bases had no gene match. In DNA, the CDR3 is TGCGCCAGCAGCCTCCCTCCGGGAGGGTCCTACAATGAGCAGTTCTTC. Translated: CASSLPPGGSYNEQFF.

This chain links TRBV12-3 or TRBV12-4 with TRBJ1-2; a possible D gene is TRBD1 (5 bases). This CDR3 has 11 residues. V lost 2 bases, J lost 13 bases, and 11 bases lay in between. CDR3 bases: TGTGCCAGCAGTTTACAGGGACCCCTCACCTTC. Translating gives CASSLQGPLTF.

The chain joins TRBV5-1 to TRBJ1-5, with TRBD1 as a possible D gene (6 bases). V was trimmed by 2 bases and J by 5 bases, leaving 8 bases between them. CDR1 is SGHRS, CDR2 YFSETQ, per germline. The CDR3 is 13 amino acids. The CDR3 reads CASSLQGDQPQHF. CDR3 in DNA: TGCGCCAGCAGCTTACAGGGAGATCAGCCCCAGCATTTT.

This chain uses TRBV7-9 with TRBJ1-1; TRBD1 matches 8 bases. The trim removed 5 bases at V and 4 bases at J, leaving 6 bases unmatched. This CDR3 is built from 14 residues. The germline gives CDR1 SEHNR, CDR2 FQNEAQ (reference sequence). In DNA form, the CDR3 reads TGTGCCAGCAGCCCACAGGGGGTGGGCACTGAAGCTTTCTTT. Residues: CASSPQGVGTEAFF.

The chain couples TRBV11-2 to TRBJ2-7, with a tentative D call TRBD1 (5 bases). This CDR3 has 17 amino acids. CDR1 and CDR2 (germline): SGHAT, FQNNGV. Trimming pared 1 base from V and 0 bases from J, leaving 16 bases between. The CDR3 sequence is CASSLAPGQGSSYEQYF. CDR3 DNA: TGTGCCAGCAGCTTAGCCCCTGGGCAGGGTAGCTCCTACGAGCAGTACTTC.

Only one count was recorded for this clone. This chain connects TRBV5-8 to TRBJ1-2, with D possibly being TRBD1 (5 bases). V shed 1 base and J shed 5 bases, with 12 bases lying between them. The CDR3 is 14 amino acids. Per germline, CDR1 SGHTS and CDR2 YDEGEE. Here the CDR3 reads CASSLLSGDYGYTF. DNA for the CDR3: TGTGCCAGCAGCTTGTTGTCGGGGGATTATGGCTACACCTTC.

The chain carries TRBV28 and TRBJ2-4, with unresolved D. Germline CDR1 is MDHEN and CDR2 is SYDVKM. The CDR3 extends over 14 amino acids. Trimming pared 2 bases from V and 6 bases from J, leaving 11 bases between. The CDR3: CASSLGPLLNIQYF. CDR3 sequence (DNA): TGTGCCAGCAGTTTAGGACCCCTACTAAACATTCAGTACTTC. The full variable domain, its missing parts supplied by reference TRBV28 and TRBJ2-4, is DVKVTQSSRYLVKRTGEKVFLECVQDMDHENMFWYRQDPGLGLRLIYFSYDVKMKEKGDIPEGYSVSREKKERFSLILESASTNQTSMYLCASSLGPLLNIQYFGAGTRLSVL.

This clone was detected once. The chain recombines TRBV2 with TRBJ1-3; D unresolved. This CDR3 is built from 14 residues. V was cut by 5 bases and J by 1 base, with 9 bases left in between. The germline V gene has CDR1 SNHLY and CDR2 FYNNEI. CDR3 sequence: CASSIRVSGNTIYF. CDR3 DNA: TGTGCCAGCAGTATTAGGGTTTCTGGAAACACCATATATTTT.

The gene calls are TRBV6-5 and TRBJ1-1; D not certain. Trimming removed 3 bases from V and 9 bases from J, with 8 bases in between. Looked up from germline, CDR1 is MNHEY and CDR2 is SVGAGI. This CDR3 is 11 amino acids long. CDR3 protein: CASSYHDKAFF. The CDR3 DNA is TGTGCCAGCAGTTATCATGACAAAGCTTTCTTT.

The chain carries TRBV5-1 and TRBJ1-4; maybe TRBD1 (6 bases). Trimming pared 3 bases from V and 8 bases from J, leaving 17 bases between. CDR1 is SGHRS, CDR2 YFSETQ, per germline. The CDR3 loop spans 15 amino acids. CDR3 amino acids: CASSSEGYGGEKLFF. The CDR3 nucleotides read TGCGCCAGCAGCTCGGAGGGCTACGGGGGCGAAAAACTGTTTTTT.

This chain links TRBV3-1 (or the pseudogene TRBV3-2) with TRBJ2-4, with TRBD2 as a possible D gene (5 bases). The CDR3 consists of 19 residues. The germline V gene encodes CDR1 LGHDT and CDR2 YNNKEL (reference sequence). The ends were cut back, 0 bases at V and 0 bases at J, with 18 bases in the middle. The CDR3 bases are TGTGCCAGCAGCCAAGAGGACCCCGGAAGACTACTAGCCAAAAACATTCAGTACTTC. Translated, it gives CASSQEDPGRLLAKNIQYF.

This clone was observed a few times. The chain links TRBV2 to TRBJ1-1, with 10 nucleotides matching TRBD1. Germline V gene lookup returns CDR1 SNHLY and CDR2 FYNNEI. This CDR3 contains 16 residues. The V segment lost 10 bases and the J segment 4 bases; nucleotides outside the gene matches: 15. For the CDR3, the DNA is TGTGCCACCCGAGGGGGGACGGGACAGGGGAGCACTGAAGCTTTCTTT. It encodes CATRGGTGQGSTEAFF.